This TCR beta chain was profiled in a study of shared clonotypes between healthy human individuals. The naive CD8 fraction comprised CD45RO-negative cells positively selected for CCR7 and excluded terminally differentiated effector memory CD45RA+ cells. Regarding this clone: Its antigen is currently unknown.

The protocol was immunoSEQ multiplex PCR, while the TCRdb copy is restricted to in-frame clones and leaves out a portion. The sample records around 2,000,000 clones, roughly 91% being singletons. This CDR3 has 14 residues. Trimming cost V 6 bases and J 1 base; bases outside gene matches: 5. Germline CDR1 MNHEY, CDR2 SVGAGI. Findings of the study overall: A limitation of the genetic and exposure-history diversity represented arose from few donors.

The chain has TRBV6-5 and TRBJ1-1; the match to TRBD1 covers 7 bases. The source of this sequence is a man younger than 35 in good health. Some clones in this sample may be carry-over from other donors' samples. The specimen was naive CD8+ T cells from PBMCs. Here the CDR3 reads CASRPGQRNTEAFF. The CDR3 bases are TGTGCCAGCAGGCCGGGACAGAGGAACACTGAAGCTTTCTTT.